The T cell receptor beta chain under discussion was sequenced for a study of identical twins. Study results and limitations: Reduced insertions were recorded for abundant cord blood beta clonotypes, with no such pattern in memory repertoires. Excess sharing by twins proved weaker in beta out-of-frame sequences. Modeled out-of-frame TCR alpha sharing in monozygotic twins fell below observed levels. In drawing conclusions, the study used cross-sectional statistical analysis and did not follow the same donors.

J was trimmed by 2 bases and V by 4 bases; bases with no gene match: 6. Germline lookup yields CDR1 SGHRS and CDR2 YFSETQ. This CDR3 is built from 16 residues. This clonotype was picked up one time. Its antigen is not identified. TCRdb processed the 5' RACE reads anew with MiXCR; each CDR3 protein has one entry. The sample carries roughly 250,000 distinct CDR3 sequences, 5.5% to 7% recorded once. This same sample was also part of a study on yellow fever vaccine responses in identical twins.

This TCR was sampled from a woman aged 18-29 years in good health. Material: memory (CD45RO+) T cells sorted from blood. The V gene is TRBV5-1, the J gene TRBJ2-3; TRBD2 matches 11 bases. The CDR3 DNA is TGCGCCAGCAGCCCCGTACTAGCGGGAGTCACAGATACGCAGTATTTT. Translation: CASSPVLAGVTDTQYF.